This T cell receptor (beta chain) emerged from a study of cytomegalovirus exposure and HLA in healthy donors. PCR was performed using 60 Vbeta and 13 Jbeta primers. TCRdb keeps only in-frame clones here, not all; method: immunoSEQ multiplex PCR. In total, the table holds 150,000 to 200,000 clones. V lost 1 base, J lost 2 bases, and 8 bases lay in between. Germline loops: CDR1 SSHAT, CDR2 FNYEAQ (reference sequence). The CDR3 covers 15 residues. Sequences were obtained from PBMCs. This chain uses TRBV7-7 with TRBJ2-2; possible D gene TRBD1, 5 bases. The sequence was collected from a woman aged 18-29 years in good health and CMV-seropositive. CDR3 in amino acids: CASSLGQGNTGELFF. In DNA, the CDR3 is TGTGCCAGCAGCTTAGGCCAGGGTAACACCGGGGAGCTGTTTTTT.